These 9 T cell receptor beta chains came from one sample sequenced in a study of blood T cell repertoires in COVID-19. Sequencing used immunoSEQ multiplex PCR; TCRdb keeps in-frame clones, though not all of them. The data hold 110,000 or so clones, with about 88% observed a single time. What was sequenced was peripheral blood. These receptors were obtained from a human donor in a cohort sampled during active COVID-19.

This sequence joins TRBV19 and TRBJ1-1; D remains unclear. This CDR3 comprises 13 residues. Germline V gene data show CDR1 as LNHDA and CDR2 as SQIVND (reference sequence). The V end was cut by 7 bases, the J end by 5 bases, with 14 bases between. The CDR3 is CASNPGGETEAFF. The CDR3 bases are TGTGCCAGTAACCCAGGAGGAGAAACTGAAGCTTTCTTT.

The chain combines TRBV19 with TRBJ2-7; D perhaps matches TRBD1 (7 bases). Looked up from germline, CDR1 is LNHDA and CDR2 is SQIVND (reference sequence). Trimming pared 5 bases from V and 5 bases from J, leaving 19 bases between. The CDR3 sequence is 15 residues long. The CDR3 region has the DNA TGTGCCAGTAGTCCCGACAGGGAACTAGCTCACGAGCAGTACTTC. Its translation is CASSPDRELAHEQYF.

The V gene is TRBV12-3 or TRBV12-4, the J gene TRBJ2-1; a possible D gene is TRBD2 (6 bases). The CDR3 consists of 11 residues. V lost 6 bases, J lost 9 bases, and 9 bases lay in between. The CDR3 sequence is CASRSGGEQFF. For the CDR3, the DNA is TGTGCCAGCAGGTCCGGGGGTGAGCAGTTCTTC.

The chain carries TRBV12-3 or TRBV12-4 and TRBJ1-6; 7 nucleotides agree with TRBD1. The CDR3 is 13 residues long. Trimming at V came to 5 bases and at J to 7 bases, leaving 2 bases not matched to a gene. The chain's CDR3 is CASSTGENSPLHF. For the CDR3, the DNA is TGTGCCAGCAGTACAGGGGAGAATTCACCCCTCCACTTT.

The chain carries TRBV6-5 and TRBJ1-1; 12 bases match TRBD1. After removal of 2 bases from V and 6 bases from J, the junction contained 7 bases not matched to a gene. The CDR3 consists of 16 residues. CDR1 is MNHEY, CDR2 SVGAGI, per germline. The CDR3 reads CASSYQGQGAGAEAFF. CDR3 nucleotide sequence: TGTGCCAGCAGTTACCAGGGACAGGGGGCAGGGGCTGAAGCTTTCTTT.

CDR3 bases: TGTGCCAGCAGCTTAGGGAATGAGTGGGAGCGGGAGGGCGCAGATACGCAGTATTTT. Its translation: CASSLGNEWEREGADTQYF. The chain is built from TRBV11-2 and TRBJ2-3; 10 bases are a match to TRBD2. The CDR3 runs 19 residues. The V gene's germline CDR1 is SGHAT and CDR2 FQNNGV. The trim removed 1 base at V and 4 bases at J, leaving 14 bases unmatched.

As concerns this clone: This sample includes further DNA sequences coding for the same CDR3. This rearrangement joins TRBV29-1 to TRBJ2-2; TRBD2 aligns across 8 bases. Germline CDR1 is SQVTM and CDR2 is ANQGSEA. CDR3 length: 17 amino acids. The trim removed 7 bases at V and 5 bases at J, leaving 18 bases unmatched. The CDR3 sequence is CSANWGLAGGRTGELFF. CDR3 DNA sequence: TGCAGCGCAAACTGGGGACTCGCGGGGGGAAGGACCGGGGAGCTGTTTTTT.

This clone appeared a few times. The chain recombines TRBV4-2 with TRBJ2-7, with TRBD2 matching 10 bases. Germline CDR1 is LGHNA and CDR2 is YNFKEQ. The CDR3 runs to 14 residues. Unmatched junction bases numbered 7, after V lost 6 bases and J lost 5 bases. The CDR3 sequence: CASSPKLAGHEQYF. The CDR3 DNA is TGTGCCAGCAGTCCCAAACTAGCGGGGCACGAGCAGTACTTC.

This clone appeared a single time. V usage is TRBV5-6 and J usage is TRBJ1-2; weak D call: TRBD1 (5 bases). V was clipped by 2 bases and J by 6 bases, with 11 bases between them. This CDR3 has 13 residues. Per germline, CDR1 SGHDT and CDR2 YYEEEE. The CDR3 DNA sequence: TGTGCCAGCAGCTTATACCAGGGTCATGGCTACACCTTC. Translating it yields CASSLYQGHGYTF.